One T cell receptor (beta chain) is described in this entry. Its antigen remains unknown. CDR3 size: 11 residues. Trimming removed 4 bases at V and 4 bases at J, with 6 bases between. Germline V gives CDR1 SGHDT, CDR2 YYEEEE. It was healthy bone marrow donors who served as donors. The sample is drawn from a study of cytomegalovirus exposure and HLA in healthy donors. Study-wide findings and caveats: Other equally common chains were less clonally expanded than HLA-associated TCR beta chains, a later analysis showed. It has been reported that TCR beta sequences accurately predicted the HLA-A and HLA-B alleles of most subjects. The classifier reportedly diagnosed cytomegalovirus status with high sensitivity and specificity.

With 60 Vbeta and 13 Jbeta primers, the PCR was carried out. Data came from immunoSEQ multiplex PCR; TCRdb stores just in-frame clones and leaves some out. Counted here are more than 110,000 clones, 65% to 85% occurring once; the ten biggest clones make up approximately 4%. This chain links TRBV5-6 with TRBJ2-7, with D uncertain. The source material was PBMCs. The TCR comes from a male donor in good health and CMV-seronegative. CDR3 protein: CASSLGYEQYF. CDR3 nucleotide sequence: TGTGCCAGCAGCCTAGGATACGAGCAGTACTTC.